This T cell receptor beta chain originates from a study of blood T cell repertoires in COVID-19. Deletions cut 1 base from V and 5 bases from J, with 8 bases between. Germline CDR1 SGHAT, CDR2 FQNNGV. CDR3 length: 13 residues. Repertoires were generated with immunoSEQ multiplex PCR, while TCRdb's copy carries only in-frame clones and drops some. The table lists 240,000 or so clones, 75% to 90% of them singletons, with around 7.8% in the top ten. The sequenced sample consisted of peripheral blood. The receptor's source is a man between 60 and 75 years old who had recovered from COVID-19. The chain has TRBV11-2 and TRBJ1-2, with D hard to call. This CDR3 is CASSLVYQYGYTF. The CDR3 bases are TGTGCCAGCAGCTTAGTTTACCAGTATGGCTACACCTTC.